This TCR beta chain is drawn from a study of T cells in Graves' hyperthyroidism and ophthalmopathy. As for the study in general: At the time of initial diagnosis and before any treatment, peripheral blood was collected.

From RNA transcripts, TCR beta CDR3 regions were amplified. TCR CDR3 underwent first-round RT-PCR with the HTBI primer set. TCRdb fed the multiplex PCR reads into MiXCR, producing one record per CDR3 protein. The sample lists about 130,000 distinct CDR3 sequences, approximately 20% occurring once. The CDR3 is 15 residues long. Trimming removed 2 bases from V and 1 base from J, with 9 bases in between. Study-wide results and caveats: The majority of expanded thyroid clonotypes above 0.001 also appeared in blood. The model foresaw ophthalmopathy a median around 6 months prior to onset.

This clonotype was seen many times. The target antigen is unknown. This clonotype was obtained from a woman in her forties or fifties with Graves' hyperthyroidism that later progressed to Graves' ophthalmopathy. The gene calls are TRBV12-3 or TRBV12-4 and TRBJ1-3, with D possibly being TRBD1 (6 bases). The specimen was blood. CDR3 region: CASSLRGGSGNTIYF. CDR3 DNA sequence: TGTGCCAGCAGTTTACGAGGGGGGTCTGGAAACACCATATATTTT.